This T cell receptor (beta chain) was captured in a study of metastatic and nonmetastatic thyroid tumors. The wider study: Comparative analysis of repertoires was undertaken across blood and tumor or nodule tissue obtained from malignant and benign thyroid patients. Study results and limitations: Malignant thyroid tumors reportedly exceeded benign nodules significantly in TCR beta diversity, with the difference appearing in blood and tumor.

Thyroid surgery was performed in patients who had received no treatment beforehand. The CDR3 has 17 residues. V lost 0 bases, J lost 1 base, and 11 bases lay in between. Germline V gene data show CDR1 as SGHNT and CDR2 as YYREEE (reference sequence). This clone was counted ten times or more. Its antigen is undetermined. Per the authors' pipeline: For papillary thyroid cancer, a distant-metastasis classifier was constructed from CDR3 differences observed across clinicopathological groups. With MiXCR, TCRdb called clones anew from the PCR reads. The V and J calls were not made by the authors but by TCRdb's processing. The table lists about 24,000 clones, around 20% of them singletons, with about 4.2% in the top ten.

This receptor was obtained from a male donor with papillary thyroid cancer or a benign thyroid nodule (not recorded which). Some clones in this sample may be carry-over from other donors' samples. The V gene is TRBV5-4, the J gene TRBJ1-6; possible D gene TRBD1, 5 bases. Sequencing was carried out using blood. CDR3 region: CASSLGSGPSYNSPLHF. CDR3 in DNA: TGTGCCAGCAGCTTGGGTTCGGGGCCGTCCTATAATTCACCCCTCCACTTT.